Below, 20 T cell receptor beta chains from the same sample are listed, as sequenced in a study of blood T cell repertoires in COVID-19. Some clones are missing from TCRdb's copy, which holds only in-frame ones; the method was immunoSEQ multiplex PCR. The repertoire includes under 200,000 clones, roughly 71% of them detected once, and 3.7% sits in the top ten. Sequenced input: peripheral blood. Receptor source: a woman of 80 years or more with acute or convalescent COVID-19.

CDR3 region: CASSLRGDQPQHF. The CDR3 DNA is TGTGCCAGCAGCTTACGAGGTGATCAGCCCCAGCATTTT. This chain uses TRBV7-3 with TRBJ1-5; no reliable D call. CDR3 size: 13 residues. The germline CDR1 and CDR2 sequences are SGHTA and FQGTGA. The V gene lost 2 bases and the J gene lost 5 bases, with 7 bases spanning the gap.

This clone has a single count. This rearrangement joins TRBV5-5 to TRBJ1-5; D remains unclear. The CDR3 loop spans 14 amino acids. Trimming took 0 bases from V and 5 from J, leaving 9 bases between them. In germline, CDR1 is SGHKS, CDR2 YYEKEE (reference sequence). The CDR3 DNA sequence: TGTGCCAGCAGCTTGGAGGCAGGCCATCAGCCCCAGCATTTT. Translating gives CASSLEAGHQPQHF. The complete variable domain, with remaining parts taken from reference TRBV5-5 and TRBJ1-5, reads DAGVTQSPTHLIKTRGQQVTLRCSPISGHKSVSWYQQVLGQGPQFIFQYYEKEERGRGNFPDRFSARQFPNYSSELNVNALLLGDSALYLCASSLEAGHQPQHFGDGTRLSIL.

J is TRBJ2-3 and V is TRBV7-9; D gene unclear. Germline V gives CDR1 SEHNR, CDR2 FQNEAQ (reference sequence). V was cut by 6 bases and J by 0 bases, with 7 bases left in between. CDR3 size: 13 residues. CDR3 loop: CASSSSSTDTQYF. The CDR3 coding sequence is TGTGCCAGCAGTAGCAGTAGCACAGATACGCAGTATTTT.

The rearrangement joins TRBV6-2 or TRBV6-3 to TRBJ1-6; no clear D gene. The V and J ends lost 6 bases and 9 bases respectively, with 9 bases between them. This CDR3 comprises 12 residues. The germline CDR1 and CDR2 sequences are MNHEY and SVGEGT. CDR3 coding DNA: TGTGCCAGCAGCCAAGCCGGTTCACCCCTCCACTTT. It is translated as CASSQAGSPLHF.

CDR3 sequence reads: CASSWAGLAGGENEQFF. CDR3 sequence (DNA): TGTGCCAGCAGCTGGGCGGGACTAGCGGGAGGGGAGAATGAGCAGTTCTTC. The chain uses TRBV11-2 and TRBJ2-1; 16 positions match TRBD2. The CDR3 extends over 17 amino acids. The V gene's germline CDR1 is SGHAT and CDR2 FQNNGV. V dropped 4 bases and J dropped 7; count of bases not matched to a gene: 7. The full variable domain, its missing parts supplied by reference TRBV11-2 and TRBJ2-1, is EAGVAQSPRYKIIEKRQSVAFWCNPISGHATLYWYQQILGQGPKLLIQFQNNGVVDDSQLPKDRFSAERLKGVDSTLKIQPAKLEDSAVYLCASSWAGLAGGENEQFFGPGTRLTVL.

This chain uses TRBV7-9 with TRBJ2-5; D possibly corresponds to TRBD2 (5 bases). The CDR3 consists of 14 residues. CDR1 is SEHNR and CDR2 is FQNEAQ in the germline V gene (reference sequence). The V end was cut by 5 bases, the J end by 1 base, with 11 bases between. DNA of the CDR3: TGTGCCAGCAGCCCCCCTGAGGGCCAAGAGACCCAGTACTTC. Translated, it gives CASSPPEGQETQYF.

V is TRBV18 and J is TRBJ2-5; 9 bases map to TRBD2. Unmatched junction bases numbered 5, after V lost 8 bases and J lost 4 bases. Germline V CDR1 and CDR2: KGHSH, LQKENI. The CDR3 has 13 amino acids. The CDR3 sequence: CASHPRGGETQYF. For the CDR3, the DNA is TGTGCCAGCCACCCGCGGGGGGGAGAGACCCAGTACTTC.

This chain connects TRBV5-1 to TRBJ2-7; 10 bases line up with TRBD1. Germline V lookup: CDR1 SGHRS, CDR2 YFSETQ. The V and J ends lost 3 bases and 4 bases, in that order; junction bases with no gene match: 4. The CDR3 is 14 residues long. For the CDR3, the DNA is TGCGCCAGCAGCTATGGGACAGGGGATTACGAGCAGTACTTC. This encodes CASSYGTGDYEQYF.

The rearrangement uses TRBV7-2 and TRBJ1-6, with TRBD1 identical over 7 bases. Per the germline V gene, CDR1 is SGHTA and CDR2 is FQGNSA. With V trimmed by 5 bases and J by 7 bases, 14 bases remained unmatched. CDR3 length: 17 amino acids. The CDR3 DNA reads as TGTGCCAGCAGCGCCCCAGGCGGGACAGCAATCAATTCACCCCTCCACTTT. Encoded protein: CASSAPGGTAINSPLHF.

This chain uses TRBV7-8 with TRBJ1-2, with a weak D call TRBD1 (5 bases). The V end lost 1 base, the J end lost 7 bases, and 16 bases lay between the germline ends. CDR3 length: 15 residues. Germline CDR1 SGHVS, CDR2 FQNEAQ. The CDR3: CASSLGTYSGLGYTF. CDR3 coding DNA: TGTGCCAGCAGCTTAGGAACCTACTCAGGGCTTGGCTACACCTTC.

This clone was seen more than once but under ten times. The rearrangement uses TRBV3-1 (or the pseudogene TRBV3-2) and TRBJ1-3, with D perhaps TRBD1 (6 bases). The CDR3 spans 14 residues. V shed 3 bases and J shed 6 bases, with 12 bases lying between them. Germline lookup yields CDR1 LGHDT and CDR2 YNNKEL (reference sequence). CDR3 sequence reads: CASSHGTMENTIYF. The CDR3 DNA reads TGTGCCAGCAGCCACGGGACAATGGAAAACACCATATATTTT.

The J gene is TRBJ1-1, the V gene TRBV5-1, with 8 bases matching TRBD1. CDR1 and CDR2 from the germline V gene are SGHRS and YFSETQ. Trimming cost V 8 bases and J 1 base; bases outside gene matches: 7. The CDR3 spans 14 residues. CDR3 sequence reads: CASQGAWGNTEAFF. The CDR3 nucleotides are TGCGCCAGTCAGGGGGCGTGGGGGAACACTGAAGCTTTCTTT. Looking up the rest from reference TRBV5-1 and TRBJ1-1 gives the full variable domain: KAGVTQTPRYLIKTRGQQVTLSCSPISGHRSVSWYQQTPGQGLQFLFEYFSETQRNKGNFPGRFSGRQFSNSRSEMNVSTLELGDSALYLCASQGAWGNTEAFFGQGTRLTVV.

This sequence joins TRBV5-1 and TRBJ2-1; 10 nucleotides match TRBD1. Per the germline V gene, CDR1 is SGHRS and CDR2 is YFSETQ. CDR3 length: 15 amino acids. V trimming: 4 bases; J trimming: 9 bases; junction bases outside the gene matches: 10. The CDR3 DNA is TGCGCCAGCAGCCCCTCGGGACAGGGGACGGTTGAGCAGTTCTTC. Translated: CASSPSGQGTVEQFF.

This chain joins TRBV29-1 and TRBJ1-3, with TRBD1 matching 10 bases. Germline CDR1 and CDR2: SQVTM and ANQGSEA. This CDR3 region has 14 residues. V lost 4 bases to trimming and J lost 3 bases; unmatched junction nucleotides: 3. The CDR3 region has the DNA TGCAGCGTTGGACAGGGGGCTGGTGGAAACACCATATATTTT. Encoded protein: CSVGQGAGGNTIYF.

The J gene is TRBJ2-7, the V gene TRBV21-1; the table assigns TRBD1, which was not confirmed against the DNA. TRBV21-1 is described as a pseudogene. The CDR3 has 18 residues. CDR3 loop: CASSRRDRSTRELSLTYF. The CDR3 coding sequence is TGTGCCAGCAGCAGACGGGACAGGTCAACCCGAGAGCTTTCTCTCACATACTTC.

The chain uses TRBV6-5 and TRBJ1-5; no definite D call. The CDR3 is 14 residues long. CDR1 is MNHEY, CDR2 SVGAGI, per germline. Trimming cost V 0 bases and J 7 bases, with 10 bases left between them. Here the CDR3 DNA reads TGTGCCAGCAGTTACTCGAACGCGGCCCAGCCCCAGCATTTT. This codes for CASSYSNAAQPQHF.

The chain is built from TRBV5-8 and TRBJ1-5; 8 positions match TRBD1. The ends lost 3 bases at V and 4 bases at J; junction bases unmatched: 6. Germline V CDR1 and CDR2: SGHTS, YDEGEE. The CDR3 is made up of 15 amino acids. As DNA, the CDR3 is TGTGCCAGCAGCTCACAGGGGGAAGGGAATCAGCCCCAGCATTTT. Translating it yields CASSSQGEGNQPQHF. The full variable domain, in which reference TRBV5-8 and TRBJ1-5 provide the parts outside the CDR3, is EAGVTQSPTHLIKTRGQQATLRCSPISGHTSVYWYQQALGLGLQFLLWYDEGEERNRGNFPPRFSGRQFPNYSSELNVNALELEDSALYLCASSSQGEGNQPQHFGDGTRLSIL.

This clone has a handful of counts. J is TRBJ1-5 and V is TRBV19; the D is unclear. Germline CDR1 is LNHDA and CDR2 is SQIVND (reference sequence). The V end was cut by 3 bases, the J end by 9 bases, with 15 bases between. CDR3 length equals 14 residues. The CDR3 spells CASSMARDILPQHF. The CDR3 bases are TGTGCCAGTAGTATGGCACGGGATATTTTGCCCCAGCATTTT.

The chain's CDR3 is CASSRRPLGAEKLFF. CDR3 sequence (DNA): TGTGCCAGCAGCCGACGGCCGCTTGGGGCTGAAAAACTGTTTTTT. The chain carries TRBV7-6 and TRBJ1-4; tentatively, D is TRBD1 (5 bases). CDR3 length: 15 amino acids. Looked up from germline, CDR1 is SGHVS and CDR2 is FNYEAQ. V lost 5 bases to trimming and J lost 7 bases, with 17 bases between them.

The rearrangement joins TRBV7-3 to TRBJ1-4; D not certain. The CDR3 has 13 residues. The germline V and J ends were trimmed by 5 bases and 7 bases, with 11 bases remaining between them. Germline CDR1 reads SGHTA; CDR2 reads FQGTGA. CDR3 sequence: CASSLGLGEKLFF. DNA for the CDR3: TGTGCCAGCAGCCTCGGACTTGGTGAAAAACTGTTTTTT.